This T cell receptor (beta chain) was captured by sequencing in a study of T-cell memory formation after mild COVID-19 (dated by TCRdb to 2020 to 2023). In the study overall: TCR sequence clusters from the two donors were found to be largely donor specific. In a couple of donors, T-cell clones that expanded and contracted after mild COVID-19 were followed by sequencing TCRalpha and TCRbeta repertoires longitudinally. Two young, previously healthy adult volunteers made up the cohort, one male and one female.

Sequencing used an Illumina NovaSeq 6000. TCRalpha and TCRbeta cDNA libraries were built by 5'RACE with constant-segment primers, adding sample barcodes and unique molecular identifiers. Trizol reagent was used to extract RNA from every sample. Library amplification was performed in two PCR steps, and a second sample barcode and Illumina TruSeq adapters were introduced in the second step. Sequencing of libraries was performed on an Illumina NovaSeq with 2 x 150 bp paired-end reads. The authors processed their data as follows. Demultiplexing of reads and collapsing into UMI-guided consensus sequences were performed with migec v1.2.7. Using mixcr v2.1.11, the UMI consensuses were aligned to TRA and TRB V and J templates and assembled into clonotypes. Clonotypes were classified as expanded or contracted when called significant by both edgeR and NoisET, with noise models trained on biological replicates. edgeR calls used a false discovery rate-adjusted p below 0.01 and a log2 fold-change threshold of 1. As an exploratory analysis of dynamics, max-normalized trajectories of the 1000 most abundant clonotypes were examined with PCA combined with hierarchical clustering. Each responding clone was given a CD4 or CD8 phenotype based on the CD4+ and CD8+ repertoires, which had been sequenced separately. TCRdb ran its own pipeline on the public reads, namely fastp trimming at Q25 and MiXCR clone calling, and kept in-frame beta chains. One record per CDR3 amino acid sequence lists the most common genes and DNA. The authors' filters were not applied to this entry. The sample contains about 110,000 distinct CDR3 sequences, under 15% of them found a single time. The ten largest clones take up 27% of the sample.

The study at large found these results: The second-wave clones that peaked on day 37 were not confirmed to be SARS-CoV-2 specific. Some responding clones were found in pre-infection memory, which suggests that pre-existing cross-reactive memory T cells took part in the SARS-CoV-2 response. Balanced CD4/CD8 phenotypes were observed for clones contracting from day 15 to 85, whereas a bias towards CD4+ was observed for a second wave of clones expanding from day 15 to 37. Contracting CD4+ clones were found mainly in CM and EM memory subsets, while CD8+ clones were enriched in EMRA. The study covered only a couple of mild cases, and larger cohorts including severe cases with pre-infection samples were considered necessary.

Ficoll-Paque density gradient centrifugation was used to isolate PBMCs. This clonotype was detected only a few times. Its recognized antigen is unknown. No much larger clonotype is one base removed from it; base qualities were not supplied. This TCR was recovered from an adult woman who had mild COVID-19 (a few samples of this study predate the infection). The sample titles of this study are shuffled in the database, so cell type and time point are left out; the donor was told from shared clones. Sequenced: PBMCs or a T cell subset sorted from them (not recorded which).

CDR3 protein: CASSLVGEGTEAFF. Read as DNA, the sequence is TGCGCCAGCAGCTTGGTAGGGGAGGGCACTGAAGCTTTCTTT. In this chain, TRBV5-1 is recombined with TRBJ1-1, with a tentative D gene TRBD1 over 5 matching bases. Including cysteine and phenylalanine, the CDR3 has 14 amino acids. Solely the CDR3 DNA is kept, with 42 bases framed from the first base. Per the germline V gene, SGHRS is the CDR1 and YFSETQ is the CDR2. The junction shows trimming of 0 bases on V and 4 bases on J, plus 10 bases between the germline ends.